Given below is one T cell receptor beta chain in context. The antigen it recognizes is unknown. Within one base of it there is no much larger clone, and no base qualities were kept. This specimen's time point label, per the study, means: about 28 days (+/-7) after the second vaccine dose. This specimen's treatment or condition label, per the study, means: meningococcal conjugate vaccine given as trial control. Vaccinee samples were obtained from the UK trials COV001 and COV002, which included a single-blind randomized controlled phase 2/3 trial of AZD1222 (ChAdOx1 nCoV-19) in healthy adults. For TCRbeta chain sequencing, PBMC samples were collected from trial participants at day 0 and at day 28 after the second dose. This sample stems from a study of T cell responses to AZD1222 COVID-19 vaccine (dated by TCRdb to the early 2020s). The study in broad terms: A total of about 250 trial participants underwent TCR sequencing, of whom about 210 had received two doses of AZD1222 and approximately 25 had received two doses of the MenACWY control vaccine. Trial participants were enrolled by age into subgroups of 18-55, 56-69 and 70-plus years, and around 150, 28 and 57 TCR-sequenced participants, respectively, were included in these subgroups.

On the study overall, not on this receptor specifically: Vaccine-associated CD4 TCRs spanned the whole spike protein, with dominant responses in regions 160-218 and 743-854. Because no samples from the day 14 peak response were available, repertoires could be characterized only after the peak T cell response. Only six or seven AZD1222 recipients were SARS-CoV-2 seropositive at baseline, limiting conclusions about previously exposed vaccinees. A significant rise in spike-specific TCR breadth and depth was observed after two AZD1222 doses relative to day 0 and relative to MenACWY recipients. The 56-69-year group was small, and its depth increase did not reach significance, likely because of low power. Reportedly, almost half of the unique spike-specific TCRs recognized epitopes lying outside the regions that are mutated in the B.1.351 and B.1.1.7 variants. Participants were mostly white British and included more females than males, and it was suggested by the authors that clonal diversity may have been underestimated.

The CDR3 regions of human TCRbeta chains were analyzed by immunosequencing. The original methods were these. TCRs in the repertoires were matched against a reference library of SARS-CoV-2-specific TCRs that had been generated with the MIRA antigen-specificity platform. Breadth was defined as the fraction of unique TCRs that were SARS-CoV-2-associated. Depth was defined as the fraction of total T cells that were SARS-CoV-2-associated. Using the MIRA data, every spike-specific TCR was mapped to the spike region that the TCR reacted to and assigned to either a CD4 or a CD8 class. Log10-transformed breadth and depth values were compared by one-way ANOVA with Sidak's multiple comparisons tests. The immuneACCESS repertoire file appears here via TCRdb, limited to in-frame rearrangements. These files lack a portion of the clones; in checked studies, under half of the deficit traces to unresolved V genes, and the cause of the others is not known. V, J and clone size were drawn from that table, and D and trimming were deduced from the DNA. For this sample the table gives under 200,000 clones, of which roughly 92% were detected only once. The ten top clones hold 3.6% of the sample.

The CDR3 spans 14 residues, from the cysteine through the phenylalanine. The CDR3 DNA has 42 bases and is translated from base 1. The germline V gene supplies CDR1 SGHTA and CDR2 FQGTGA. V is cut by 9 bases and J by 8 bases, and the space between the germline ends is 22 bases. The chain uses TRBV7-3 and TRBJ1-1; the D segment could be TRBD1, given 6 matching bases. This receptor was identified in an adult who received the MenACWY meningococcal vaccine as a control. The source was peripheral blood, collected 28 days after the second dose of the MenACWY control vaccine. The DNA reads TGTGCCAGTAAGACAGGTACGAACACTGGAGAAGCTTTCTTT. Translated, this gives CASKTGTNTGEAFF.